This paragraph reports one T cell receptor (beta chain). In germline, CDR1 is MNHEY, CDR2 SMNVEV (reference sequence). V lost 5 bases and J 4 bases, leaving 11 bases between the germline ends. CDR3 size: 13 residues. This sample was included in a study of blood T cell repertoires in COVID-19. Measured with immunoSEQ multiplex PCR; TCRdb has only the in-frame clones, and not every one. The sample includes 150,000 to 200,000 clones, more than 75% of them seen just once. Individuals aged about 18 to 90 years were recruited from fewer than 25 US areas. V and J are TRBV27 and TRBJ2-5, with a possible D match to TRBD2 (5 bases). The TCR originated in a man in his 60s who had been exposed to COVID-19. Sequenced material: PBMCs or T cells enriched from blood (not recorded which). Here the CDR3 DNA reads TGTGCCAGCAGTAGGTCCCGGGGAGAGACCCAGTACTTC. Amino acid sequence: CASSRSRGETQYF.